This T cell receptor (beta chain) emerged from a study of identifying expanded T cells in peripheral blood. The study, taken as a whole, reports: Two-week clone count variance significantly increased as total template count grew. Technical replicates showed around 1.2 changed clones; around two weeks roughly 15; four weeks 19.

Sequencing was performed with immunoSEQ multiplex PCR; in TCRdb, only in-frame clones are kept and a portion is missing. The sample records under 70,000 clones, about 89% being singletons. This CDR3 is 12 amino acids long. The junction had 1 base not matched to a gene; V was cut back by 6 bases and J by 6 bases. CDR1 is MNHEY and CDR2 is SMNVEV in the germline V gene (reference sequence). About this clone: Its antigen is unidentified.

Sequencing used blood. The clonotype was recovered from a person aged 18 to 75 in good health. The chain combines TRBV27 with TRBJ2-1; 8 nucleotides match TRBD1. The CDR3: CASRQGVNEQFF. CDR3 coding DNA: TGTGCCAGCAGACAGGGGGTCAATGAGCAGTTCTTC.